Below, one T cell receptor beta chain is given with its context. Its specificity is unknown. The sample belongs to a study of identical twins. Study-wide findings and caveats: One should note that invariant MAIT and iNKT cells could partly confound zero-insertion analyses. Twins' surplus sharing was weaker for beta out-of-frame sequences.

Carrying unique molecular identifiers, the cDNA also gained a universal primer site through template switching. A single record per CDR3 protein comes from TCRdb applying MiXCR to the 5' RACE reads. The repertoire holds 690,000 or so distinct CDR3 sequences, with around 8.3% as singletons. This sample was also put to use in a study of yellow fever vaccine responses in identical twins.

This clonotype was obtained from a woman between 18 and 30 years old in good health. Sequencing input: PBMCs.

The CDR3 reads CASSLYSSGMNTGELFF. The CDR3, as DNA: TGTGCCAGTAGTTTATACTCTAGCGGGATGAACACCGGGGAGCTGTTTTTT. V gene TRBV19 combines with J gene TRBJ2-2; 9 nucleotides line up with TRBD2. The J segment lost 1 base and the V segment lost 5 bases, leaving 8 bases of the junction unmatched. The CDR3 covers 17 residues. In germline, CDR1 is LNHDA, CDR2 SQIVND (reference sequence).